The sequence of this T cell receptor beta chain was determined in a study of T cells in Graves' hyperthyroidism and ophthalmopathy. General observations from the study: Ophthalmopathy was distinguished from stable hyperthyroidism by 13 V-J signatures.

The hyperthyroidism was newly diagnosed and had lasted under 2 months; the patients were aged 18 to 65. The PBMCs were sourced from fresh peripheral blood (approximately 9.6 ml). With regard to this clonotype: Its cognate antigen is unknown.

The germline gives CDR1 SGDLS, CDR2 YYNGEE. The CDR3 spans 14 residues. V was clipped by 0 bases and J by 4 bases, with 10 bases between them. Authors of the study amplified TCR beta CDR3 regions from RNA transcripts. TCR CDR3 underwent first-round RT-PCR with the HTBI primer set. TCRdb re-called the multiplex PCR reads with MiXCR, one entry per CDR3 protein. The profile shows approximately 600,000 distinct CDR3 sequences, roughly 17% of them singletons. The sequenced material came from blood. This chain joins TRBV9 and TRBJ2-5; either TRBD1 or TRBD2 may supply D (5 bases each). This sequence was found in a woman between 25 and 40 years old with Graves' hyperthyroidism. This CDR3 reads CASSVGTGLETQYF. The CDR3 DNA reads as TGTGCCAGCAGCGTAGGCACGGGGCTAGAGACCCAGTACTTC.